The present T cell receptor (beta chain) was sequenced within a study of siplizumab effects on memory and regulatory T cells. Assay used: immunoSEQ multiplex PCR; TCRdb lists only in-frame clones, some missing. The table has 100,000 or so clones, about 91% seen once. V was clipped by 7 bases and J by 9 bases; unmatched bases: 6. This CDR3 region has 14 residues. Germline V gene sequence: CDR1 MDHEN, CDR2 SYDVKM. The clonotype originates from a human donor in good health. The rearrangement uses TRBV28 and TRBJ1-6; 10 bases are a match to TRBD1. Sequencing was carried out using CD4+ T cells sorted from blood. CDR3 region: CASKPGTGVSPLHF. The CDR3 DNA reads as TGTGCCAGCAAGCCCGGGACAGGGGTTTCACCCCTCCACTTT.